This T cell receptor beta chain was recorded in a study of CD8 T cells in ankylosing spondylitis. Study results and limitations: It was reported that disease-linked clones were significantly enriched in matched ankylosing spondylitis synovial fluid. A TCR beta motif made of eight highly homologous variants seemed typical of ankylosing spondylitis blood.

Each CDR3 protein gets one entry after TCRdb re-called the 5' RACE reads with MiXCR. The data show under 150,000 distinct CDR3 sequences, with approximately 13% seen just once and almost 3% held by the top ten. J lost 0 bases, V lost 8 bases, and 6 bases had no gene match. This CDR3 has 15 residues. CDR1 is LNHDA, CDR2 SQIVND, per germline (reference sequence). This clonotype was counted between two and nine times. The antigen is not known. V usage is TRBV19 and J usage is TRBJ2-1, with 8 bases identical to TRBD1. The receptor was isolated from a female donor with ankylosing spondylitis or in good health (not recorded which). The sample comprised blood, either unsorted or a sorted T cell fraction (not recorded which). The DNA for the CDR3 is TGTGCCAGTCAACAGGGGGTGAGCTCCTACAATGAGCAGTTCTTC. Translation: CASQQGVSSYNEQFF.